The 7 T cell receptor beta chains listed next were all sequenced from one sample in a study of blood T cell repertoires in COVID-19. TCRdb's copy holds only in-frame clones and misses some; the assay was immunoSEQ multiplex PCR. The profile shows under 200,000 clones, approximately 79% of them singletons. Sequencing was carried out using peripheral blood. Every receptor here comes from a man aged 25 to 40 with active or convalescent COVID-19.

This rearrangement joins TRBV6-5 to TRBJ2-3; 7 bases match TRBD2. The length of the CDR3 is 15 residues. Germline CDR1 reads MNHEY; CDR2 reads SVGAGI. J lost 1 base, V lost 5 bases, and 6 bases had no gene match. CDR3 sequence: CASSRRGRGTDTQYF. The CDR3 DNA follows: TGTGCCAGCAGTCGCCGCGGGAGAGGCACAGATACGCAGTATTTT.

The chain uses TRBV29-1 and TRBJ1-2, with TRBD1 identical over 7 bases. Germline CDR1 and CDR2: SQVTM and ANQGSEA. This CDR3 is 15 amino acids long. With 4 bases clipped from V and 6 bases from J, the junction kept 14 bases outside the gene matches. The CDR3, as DNA: TGCAGCGTTGGGACAGGCCCTGTAGTGGAACATGGCTACACCTTC. Residues: CSVGTGPVVEHGYTF. Together with reference TRBV29-1 and TRBJ1-2, the CDR3 gives the full variable domain: SAVISQKPSRDICQRGTSLTIQCQVDSQVTMMFWYRQQPGQSLTLIATANQGSEATYESGFVIDKFPISRPNLTFSTLTVSNMSPEDSSIYLCSVGTGPVVEHGYTFGSGTRLTVV.

V is TRBV6-2 or TRBV6-3 and J is TRBJ2-7; D unresolved. Germline V lookup: CDR1 MNHEY, CDR2 SVGEGT. The CDR3 length is 10 residues. Trimming removed 2 bases from V and 6 bases from J, with 2 bases in between. CDR3 coding DNA: TGTGCCAGCAGTTACCGCGAGCAGTACTTC. This gives the protein CASSYREQYF.

The rearrangement links TRBV11-2 to TRBJ1-2, with 7 positions matching TRBD1. The junction had 8 bases not matched to a gene; V was cut back by 0 bases and J by 4 bases. CDR1 is SGHAT, CDR2 FQNNGV, per germline. CDR3 size: 16 residues. CDR3 bases: TGTGCCAGCAGCTTAGACTCCCCAAACAGGGGCTATGGCTACACCTTC. Amino acids: CASSLDSPNRGYGYTF.

V usage is TRBV4-3 and J usage is TRBJ1-3; D gene ambiguous. The CDR3 has 13 amino acids. V lost 1 base to trimming and J lost 8 bases, with 9 bases between them. Germline V CDR1 and CDR2: LGHNA, YSLEER. CDR3 sequence reads: CASSQAEGDTIYF. CDR3 sequence (DNA): TGCGCCAGCAGCCAAGCAGAGGGAGACACCATATATTTT.

The CDR3 here is CAISLADRGPEAFF. The CDR3 DNA reads TGTGCCATCAGCCTGGCGGACAGGGGCCCTGAAGCTTTCTTT. The chain is built from TRBV10-3 and TRBJ1-1, with 9 bases fitting TRBD1. Unmatched junction bases numbered 8, after V lost 6 bases and J lost 6 bases. CDR1 is ENHRY and CDR2 is SYGVKD in the germline V gene. This CDR3 is 14 amino acids long.

The rearrangement uses TRBV30 and TRBJ1-5; D is unclear. The V and J ends lost 0 bases and 0 bases respectively, with 9 bases between them. Germline V gene sequence: CDR1 GTSNPN, CDR2 SVGIG (reference sequence). The CDR3 covers 15 residues. As DNA, the CDR3 is TGTGCCTGGAGTGTACATGGTTATAGCAATCAGCCCCAGCATTTT. Its translation: CAWSVHGYSNQPQHF.